This T cell receptor (beta chain) was observed in a study of cytomegalovirus exposure and HLA in healthy donors. The length of the CDR3 is 15 residues. Germline V gene sequence: CDR1 SGHRS, CDR2 YFSETQ. Trimming at V came to 4 bases and at J to 8 bases, leaving 12 bases not matched to a gene. As regards this clone: Its antigen remains unknown.

General study points: Per a prior analysis, the majority of TCR beta V segments were productive roughly 87% or roughly 30% of the time. A further, later analysis showed that HLA-associated TCR beta chains (compared with equally common others) were more clonally expanded.

The PCR ran on 60 Vbeta and 13 Jbeta primers. Clones were sequenced by immunoSEQ multiplex PCR, and TCRdb holds only the in-frame ones, with some missing. The table includes 100,000 or so clones, roughly 85% detected once. The origin of this receptor is a middle-aged woman in good health and CMV-seronegative. The rearrangement uses TRBV5-1 and TRBJ2-1; 7 bases are a match to TRBD1. Sample: PBMCs. The CDR3 loop reads CASSTPQGEADEQFF. The CDR3 region has the DNA TGCGCCAGCAGCACTCCCCAGGGGGAAGCAGATGAGCAGTTCTTC.